These 14 T cell receptor beta chains were all obtained from the same sample, sequenced in a study of control samples from healthy donors and cancer patients. Sequenced by immunoSEQ multiplex PCR; TCRdb stores in-frame clones only, minus some. The sample lists 75,000 to 90,000 clones, 89% seen once, with 8% to 10% in the top ten. Material for sequencing was PBMCs. The receptor source for this set is a woman in her forties or fifties with colorectal cancer.

This chain uses TRBV2 with TRBJ1-3, with TRBD1 as a possible D gene (6 bases). The length of the CDR3 is 14 residues. Germline V lookup: CDR1 SNHLY, CDR2 FYNNEI. Deletions cut 7 bases from V and 4 bases from J, with 14 bases between. The CDR3 DNA is TGTGCCAGCACCTCTAGGGGGAAAGGAAACACCATATATTTT. Translated: CASTSRGKGNTIYF.

The rearrangement joins TRBV5-1 to TRBJ1-2; no firm D call. Germline V lookup: CDR1 SGHRS, CDR2 YFSETQ. CDR3 length equals 11 residues. V lost 0 bases and J 8 bases, leaving 5 bases between the germline ends. CDR3 residues: CASSLGEGYTF. In nucleotides, the CDR3 is TGCGCCAGCAGCTTGGGTGAAGGCTACACCTTC.

The gene calls are TRBV6-2 or TRBV6-3 and TRBJ1-2, with 7 bases identical to TRBD1. CDR1 is MNHEY and CDR2 is SVGEGT in the germline V gene. There are 15 residues in the CDR3. V was clipped by 7 bases and J by 0 bases; unmatched bases: 8. The CDR3 DNA reads as TGTGCCAGCAACCCCGGGACAGCTCCTAACTATGGCTACACCTTC. It is translated as CASNPGTAPNYGYTF.

The J gene is TRBJ2-1, the V gene TRBV5-1; 14 nucleotides agree with TRBD2. The CDR3 is 17 amino acids. Trimming cost V 0 bases and J 4 bases; bases outside gene matches: 3. The germline gives CDR1 SGHRS, CDR2 YFSETQ. The CDR3 DNA sequence: TGCGCCAGCAGCTTGGCCGGGACTAGCGGGGGTTACAATGAGCAGTTCTTC. This translates into CASSLAGTSGGYNEQFF.

This clone was picked up one time. The genes are TRBV3-1 (or the pseudogene TRBV3-2) and TRBJ1-2; TRBD1 is a possible D gene (5 bases). Germline lookup yields CDR1 LGHDT and CDR2 YNNKEL (reference sequence). V lost 3 bases, J lost 7 bases, and 15 bases lay in between. The CDR3 is made up of 14 amino acids. The CDR3 is CASSQEAGTGGYTF. The CDR3 DNA reads as TGTGCCAGCAGCCAGGAAGCAGGGACGGGTGGCTACACCTTC.

J is TRBJ2-1 and V is TRBV7-3; 9 nucleotides agree with TRBD1. Unmatched junction bases numbered 7, after V lost 5 bases and J lost 5 bases. This CDR3 region has 15 residues. Germline-derived CDR1 and CDR2 are SGHTA and FQGTGA. The CDR3 protein is CASSPDRGGNNEQFF. The CDR3 coding sequence is TGTGCCAGCAGCCCTGACAGGGGGGGGAACAATGAGCAGTTCTTC.

The rearrangement joins TRBV5-1 to TRBJ2-3, with D perhaps matching TRBD2 (6 bases). Germline CDR1 and CDR2: SGHRS and YFSETQ. The CDR3 is made up of 16 amino acids. The germline V and J ends were trimmed by 0 bases and 5 bases, with 16 bases remaining between them. CDR3 loop: CASSLGPSSAGDTQYF. CDR3 sequence (DNA): TGCGCCAGCAGCTTGGGACCGTCTAGCGCGGGAGATACGCAGTATTTT.

The V and J genes are TRBV15 and TRBJ2-3; 8 bases line up with TRBD2. V lost 4 bases and J lost 3; bases outside the gene matches: 6. The CDR3 extends over 15 amino acids. CDR1 is LNHNV and CDR2 is YYDKDF in the germline V gene (reference sequence). CDR3 amino acids: CATSIGGGRTDTQYF. The CDR3 DNA is TGTGCCACCAGCATCGGGGGGGGGCGAACAGATACGCAGTATTTT.

The chain couples TRBV29-1 to TRBJ2-5; TRBD1 or TRBD2 may be the D gene (5 bases each). The CDR3 covers 17 residues. Germline assignment: CDR1 SQVTM and CDR2 ANQGSEA. V was clipped by 0 bases and J by 4 bases, with 21 bases between them. The CDR3 region is CSVEDGQRRGVGETQYF. The CDR3 nucleotides are TGCAGCGTTGAAGATGGGCAGCGGAGAGGGGTAGGAGAGACCCAGTACTTC.

This chain links TRBV28 with TRBJ1-5, with 7 bases that match TRBD1. The CDR3 consists of 16 residues. Losses at the gene ends were 2 bases for V and 2 bases for J; bases not matched to a gene: 6. From germline, CDR1 is MDHEN and CDR2 SYDVKM. Written as DNA, the CDR3 is TGTGCCAGCAGTTTAAAGGGGGCCGGGGGCAATCAGCCCCAGCATTTT. It encodes CASSLKGAGGNQPQHF.

The chain carries TRBV6-2 or TRBV6-3 and TRBJ2-2, with D hard to call. Germline V gene data show CDR1 as MNHEY and CDR2 as SVGEGT. This CDR3 contains 15 residues. V gave up 4 bases and J gave up 6 bases, with 15 bases separating them. The CDR3 loop is CASSSGLLMAGELFF. The DNA of the CDR3 is TGTGCCAGCAGTTCGGGCCTCCTGATGGCCGGGGAGCTGTTTTTT.

This clone turned up a few times. The rearrangement uses TRBV6-5 and TRBJ1-2, with D perhaps matching TRBD1 (6 bases). Germline V gene sequence: CDR1 MNHEY, CDR2 SVGAGI. Trimming stripped 7 bases from V and 11 bases from J, with 26 bases between. This CDR3 contains 15 residues. The CDR3 protein is CASKVGGAALIGYTF. CDR3 in DNA: TGTGCCAGCAAGGTGGGGGGGGCCGCCTTAATTGGTTACACCTTC.

The rearrangement joins TRBV10-3 to TRBJ2-7; 7 positions agree with TRBD1. V shed 6 bases, J shed 3 bases, and the junction held 5 bases outside the gene matches. The CDR3 covers 13 residues. Germline values: CDR1 ENHRY, CDR2 SYGVKD. CDR3: CAIRRDRFYEQYV. The CDR3 region has the DNA TGTGCCATCAGAAGGGACAGATTCTACGAGCAGTACGTC.

The rearrangement uses TRBV19 and TRBJ1-1, with TRBD1 matching 8 bases. The CDR3 contains 14 residues. Germline V gives CDR1 LNHDA, CDR2 SQIVND (reference sequence). Unmatched junction bases numbered 5, after V lost 4 bases and J lost 4 bases. The CDR3: CASSTGQGATEAFF. CDR3 in DNA: TGTGCCAGTAGTACCGGACAGGGCGCCACTGAAGCTTTCTTT.